One sample yielded the 26 T cell receptor beta chains listed below, sequenced in a study of T cells in Graves' hyperthyroidism and ophthalmopathy. Amplified TCR beta CDR3 regions derived from RNA transcripts. Primed by the HTBI set, a first-round RT-PCR was run on the TCR CDR3. TCRdb re-called the multiplex PCR reads with MiXCR, one entry per CDR3 protein. The profile shows 300,000 to 350,000 distinct CDR3 sequences, around 23% of them singletons. Source material: blood. The receptors shown here come from a woman aged 45-65 years with Graves' hyperthyroidism.

Comments on this clonotype: Given a much more abundant clone one base away, this may be a read error. The V call is TRBV28, the J call TRBJ2-7; D remains ambiguous. The CDR3 has 13 residues. Germline V CDR1 and CDR2: MDHEN, SYDVKM. Trimming removed 5 bases at V and 6 bases at J, with 14 bases between. The CDR3 sequence is CASSTPLWGEQYF. As DNA, the CDR3 is TGTGCCAGCAGTACTCCTCTCTGGGGCGAGCAGTACTTC.

This clonotype has only a few counts. The chain couples TRBV5-1 to TRBJ2-2; no clear D gene. The V end lost 0 bases, the J end lost 4 bases, and 16 bases lay between the germline ends. The CDR3 is made up of 17 amino acids. Germline values: CDR1 SGHRS, CDR2 YFSETQ. CDR3 sequence reads: CASSLGYGDTSTGELFF. CDR3 nucleotide sequence: TGCGCCAGCAGCTTGGGCTATGGCGACACTTCCACCGGGGAGCTGTTTTTT.

This clonotype was recorded many times. This chain connects TRBV27 to TRBJ2-1; TRBD2 agrees at 10 bases. Germline V gene data show CDR1 as MNHEY and CDR2 as SMNVEV (reference sequence). The CDR3 extends over 15 amino acids. The V gene end was trimmed by 6 bases and the J gene end by 5 bases; junction bases not matched to a gene: 7. In nucleotides, the CDR3 is TGTGCCAGCAGCTCCCCGGGACTAGCGAACAATGAGCAGTTCTTC. Amino acids: CASSSPGLANNEQFF.

This chain joins TRBV11-2 and TRBJ2-1; TRBD1 might be the D (6 bases). This CDR3 is 14 amino acids long. V was pared by 0 bases and J by 10 bases, with 13 bases between. Germline lookup yields CDR1 SGHAT and CDR2 FQNNGV. The DNA of the CDR3 is TGTGCCAGCAGCTTAGATGGGGGCGGTCAAGAGCAGTTCTTC. Its protein is CASSLDGGGQEQFF.

In its sample, this clonotype was seen many times. This CDR3 reads CASSRQGYNEQFF. DNA of the CDR3: TGTGCCAGCAGCCGACAGGGGTACAATGAGCAGTTCTTC. The chain joins TRBV7-9 to TRBJ2-1; TRBD1 aligns across 8 bases. CDR1 is SEHNR, CDR2 FQNEAQ, per germline (reference sequence). The V gene end was trimmed by 5 bases and the J gene end by 4 bases; junction bases not matched to a gene: 1. CDR3 size: 13 residues.

The rearrangement uses TRBV27 and TRBJ2-7; the match to TRBD2 covers 7 bases. The germline gives CDR1 MNHEY, CDR2 SMNVEV (reference sequence). The CDR3 runs 16 residues. V lost 0 bases to trimming and J lost 1 base; unmatched junction nucleotides: 6. CDR3: CASSLSPAGTSYEQYF. In nucleotides, the CDR3 is TGTGCCAGCAGTTTATCTCCAGCGGGAACATCCTACGAGCAGTACTTC.

The rearrangement links TRBV6-5 to TRBJ1-1, with a possible D match to TRBD1 (5 bases). V gave up 4 bases and J gave up 5 bases, with 23 bases separating them. This CDR3 is built from 17 residues. Germline CDR1 MNHEY, CDR2 SVGAGI. CDR3 nucleotides: TGTGCCAGCAGTTTGCTGGGGGAGACAGTAGGAGGGACTGAAGCTTTCTTT. Protein: CASSLLGETVGGTEAFF.

This clonotype showed up many times. V usage is TRBV6-2 or TRBV6-3 and J usage is TRBJ2-7, with 7 positions matching TRBD2. Germline assignment: CDR1 MNHEY and CDR2 SVGEGT. The CDR3 has 14 residues. V gave up 7 bases and J gave up 2 bases; unmatched junction bases: 8. The CDR3 sequence: CASKSPGGTYEQYF. In DNA, the CDR3 is TGTGCCAGCAAGTCCCCGGGGGGTACCTACGAGCAGTACTTC.

This clonotype came up many times. The chain carries TRBV30 and TRBJ2-1, with 7 bases matching TRBD2. V trimming: 1 base; J trimming: 4 bases; junction bases outside the gene matches: 10. Germline CDR1 is GTSNPN and CDR2 is SVGIG (reference sequence). The CDR3 runs to 16 residues. The CDR3 nucleotides are TGTGCCTGGAGTGCCCCCGGGGGGTTCGGATACAATGAGCAGTTCTTC. Its translation is CAWSAPGGFGYNEQFF. Full variable domain (outside the CDR3, taken from reference TRBV30 and TRBJ2-1): SQTIHQWPATLVQPVGSPLSLECTVEGTSNPNLYWYRQAAGRGLQLLFYSVGIGQISSEVPQNLSASRPQDRQFILSSKKLLLSDSGFYLCAWSAPGGFGYNEQFFGPGTRLTVL.

This chain connects TRBV29-1 to TRBJ2-6, with unresolved D. V was trimmed by 4 bases and J by 5 bases, leaving 3 bases between them. CDR1 and CDR2 from the germline V gene are SQVTM and ANQGSEA. The CDR3 is 11 residues long. The CDR3 spells CSVGRANVLTF. The CDR3 bases are TGCAGCGTTGGCCGGGCCAACGTCCTGACTTTC.

This clonotype was found a few times. This sequence joins TRBV5-5 and TRBJ2-3, with TRBD1 identical over 8 bases. CDR1 is SGHKS, CDR2 YYEKEE, per germline (reference sequence). The CDR3 is 14 amino acids. V was clipped by 4 bases and J by 1 base; unmatched bases: 2. The CDR3 here is CASSEQGGTDTQYF. The CDR3 DNA is TGTGCCAGCAGCGAACAGGGGGGCACAGATACGCAGTATTTT.

This clonotype was counted many times. The chain recombines TRBV7-2 with TRBJ2-7, with 13 bases matching TRBD2. Germline V gene sequence: CDR1 SGHTA, CDR2 FQGNSA. V was clipped by 5 bases and J by 0 bases; unmatched bases: 7. There are 17 residues in the CDR3. CDR3 sequence reads: CASSLRGLAGDSYEQYF. In DNA form, the CDR3 reads TGTGCCAGCAGCCTACGTGGACTAGCGGGGGACTCCTACGAGCAGTACTTC.

This clonotype was detected a few times. This chain links TRBV6-1 with TRBJ2-5, with no clear D. Germline CDR1 reads MNHNS; CDR2 reads SASEGT. The CDR3 is 14 residues long. V shed 5 bases and J shed 5 bases, with 15 bases lying between them. The CDR3 DNA follows: TGTGCCAGCAGTTACGTGGGCCGGGCGGAGACCCAGTACTTC. This encodes CASSYVGRAETQYF.

The sample holds many counts of this clonotype. The chain uses TRBV7-9 and TRBJ2-3, with D maybe TRBD2 (6 bases). Deletions cut 2 bases from V and 8 bases from J, with 17 bases between. Germline V gene data show CDR1 as SEHNR and CDR2 as FQNEAQ (reference sequence). This CDR3 comprises 15 residues. CDR3 in DNA: TGTGCCAGCAGCTTAAATGCGGGACCCCAGGGTACGCAGTATTTT. It codes for CASSLNAGPQGTQYF.

The CDR3 loop reads CASSQSDSLSSPLHF. CDR3 DNA: TGTGCCAGCAGCCAGTCTGACAGCCTCAGTTCACCCCTCCACTTT. The genes are TRBV3-1 and TRBJ1-6; possible D gene TRBD1, 5 bases. Trimming left V 3 bases short and J 9 bases short, with 15 bases between. The CDR3 loop spans 15 amino acids. Germline CDR1 LGHDT, CDR2 YNNKEL (reference sequence).

The DNA for the CDR3 is TGTGCCTGGAGCCTTTTCTCTGGAAACACCATATATTTT. Amino acid sequence: CAWSLFSGNTIYF. The chain joins TRBV30 to TRBJ1-3, with unresolved D. Trimming took 3 bases from V and 0 from J, leaving 6 bases between them. This CDR3 is 13 amino acids long. The germline CDR1 and CDR2 sequences are GTSNPN and SVGIG (reference sequence).

This clonotype was seen at least ten times. The CDR3, as DNA: TGTGCCAGCAGTTTGGACACCTACCGGAACACTGAAGCTTTCTTT. Its protein is CASSLDTYRNTEAFF. V and J are TRBV12-3 or TRBV12-4 and TRBJ1-1; D possibly corresponds to TRBD1 (5 bases). With 3 bases removed from V and 1 base from J, the gap between germline ends came to 12 bases. The CDR3 spans 15 residues.

This clonotype was found many times. The gene calls are TRBV7-9 and TRBJ2-1; TRBD2 matches 10 bases. Germline CDR1 and CDR2: SEHNR and FQNEAQ (reference sequence). This CDR3 comprises 15 residues. With V trimmed by 3 bases and J by 7 bases, 6 bases remained unmatched. The chain's CDR3 is CASSLEGLAVNEQFF. DNA for the CDR3: TGTGCCAGCAGCTTGGAAGGACTAGCGGTGAATGAGCAGTTCTTC. The entire variable domain, with the rest obtained from reference TRBV7-9 and TRBJ2-1, is as follows: DTGVSQNPRHKITKRGQNVTFRCDPISEHNRLYWYRQTLGQGPEFLTYFQNEAQLEKSRLLSDRFSAERPKGSFSTLEIQRTEQGDSAMYLCASSLEGLAVNEQFFGPGTRLTVL.

The chain couples TRBV6-2 or TRBV6-3 to TRBJ2-1; 11 bases map to TRBD2. The CDR3 is made up of 15 amino acids. Germline V CDR1 and CDR2: MNHEY, SVGEGT. Trimming cost V 6 bases and J 5 bases; bases outside gene matches: 6. CDR3: CASRLLAGVHNEQFF. The CDR3 coding sequence is TGTGCCAGCAGACTACTAGCGGGAGTTCACAATGAGCAGTTCTTC.

The CDR3: CASSRTGDAYNEQFF. The CDR3 DNA sequence: TGTGCCAGCAGCCGAACAGGGGACGCCTACAATGAGCAGTTCTTC. This rearrangement joins TRBV7-2 to TRBJ2-1; 7 bases line up with TRBD1. The CDR3 length is 15 residues. J gave up 2 bases and V 5 bases, and 6 bases lay outside the gene matches. Germline V CDR1 and CDR2: SGHTA, FQGNSA.

About this clonotype itself: This may be a read error: a much more frequent sequence differs by one nucleotide. The chain is built from TRBV12-3 or TRBV12-4 and TRBJ2-7; D not certain. This CDR3 has 13 residues. The CDR3 DNA sequence: TGTGCCAACAGTTTTGGCAGCTCCTACGAGCAGTACTTC. Translation: CANSFGSSYEQYF.

The chain carries TRBV7-2 and TRBJ2-3, with D unresolved. Trimming left V 3 bases short and J 2 bases short, with 9 bases between. The CDR3 is 14 amino acids. Germline lookup yields CDR1 SGHTA and CDR2 FQGNSA. The CDR3 DNA is TGTGCCAGCAGCTTGAGCACGACCACAGATACGCAGTATTTT. Residues: CASSLSTTTDTQYF.

The V and J genes are TRBV9 and TRBJ1-2; 12 bases are shared with TRBD1. Per the germline V gene, CDR1 is SGDLS and CDR2 is YYNGEE. CDR3 length equals 17 residues. The V gene end was trimmed by 3 bases and the J gene end by 7 bases; junction bases not matched to a gene: 13. CDR3 bases: TGTGCCAGCAGCGGCACCGGGACAGGGGGCGCGGGAGCTGGCTACACCTTC. Protein product: CASSGTGTGGAGAGYTF.

The rearrangement links TRBV30 to TRBJ2-7, with a tentative D call TRBD2 (5 bases). Trimming stripped 3 bases from V and 9 bases from J, with 18 bases between. The germline CDR1 and CDR2 sequences are GTSNPN and SVGIG (reference sequence). The CDR3 runs to 13 residues. The CDR3 DNA reads TGTGCCTGGAGCACCCGGACGGGATCGTGGCAGTACTTC. Its protein product is CAWSTRTGSWQYF. The variable domain in full, with the rest retrieved from reference TRBV30 and TRBJ2-7, is SQTIHQWPATLVQPVGSPLSLECTVEGTSNPNLYWYRQAAGRGLQLLFYSVGIGQISSEVPQNLSASRPQDRQFILSSKKLLLSDSGFYLCAWSTRTGSWQYFGPGTRLTVT.

This clonotype occurred many times. This sequence joins TRBV7-9 and TRBJ2-4, with TRBD1 identical over 7 bases. The CDR3 has 15 residues. CDR1 is SEHNR, CDR2 FQNEAQ, per germline (reference sequence). Unmatched junction bases numbered 9, after V lost 4 bases and J lost 6 bases. CDR3 coding DNA: TGTGCCAGCAGCTCTTCGACAGGGCTGGGAAACATTCAGTACTTC. It is translated as CASSSSTGLGNIQYF.

This clonotype was seen ten or more times. The chain couples TRBV7-3 to TRBJ2-2, with 9 positions matching TRBD1. V gave up 5 bases and J gave up 6 bases; unmatched junction bases: 7. CDR1 is SGHTA and CDR2 is FQGTGA in the germline V gene. The CDR3 has 15 residues. Written as DNA, the CDR3 is TGTGCCAGCAGCCCGACAGGGGGAAGTGCCGGGGAGCTGTTTTTT. This translates into CASSPTGGSAGELFF.